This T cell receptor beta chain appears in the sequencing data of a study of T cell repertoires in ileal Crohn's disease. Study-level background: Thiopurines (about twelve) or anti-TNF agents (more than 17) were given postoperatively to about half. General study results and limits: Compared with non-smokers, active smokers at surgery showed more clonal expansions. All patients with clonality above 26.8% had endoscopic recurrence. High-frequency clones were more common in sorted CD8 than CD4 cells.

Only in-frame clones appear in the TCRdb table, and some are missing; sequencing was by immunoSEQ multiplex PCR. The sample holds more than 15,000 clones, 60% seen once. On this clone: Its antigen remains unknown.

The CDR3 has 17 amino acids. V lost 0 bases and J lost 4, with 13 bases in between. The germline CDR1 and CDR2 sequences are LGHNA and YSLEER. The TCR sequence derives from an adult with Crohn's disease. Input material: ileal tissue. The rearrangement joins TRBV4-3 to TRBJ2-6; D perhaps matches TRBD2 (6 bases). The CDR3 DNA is TGCGCCAGCAGCCAAGATCGGGGGACCTGGGGGGCCAACGTCCTGACTTTC. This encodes CASSQDRGTWGANVLTF.